Sequencing of this T cell receptor beta chain was carried out in a study of T cell repertoires in cytomegalovirus infection. TCRdb ran MiXCR on the reads and lists one entry per CDR3 protein. Of approximately 500,000 distinct CDR3 sequences listed, 16% are singletons. Overall study results and limits: Clonotypes of TCR beta that were HLA-C-restricted and CMV-specific dominated the ex vivo response.

The CDR3 contains 13 residues. J lost 8 bases, V lost 5 bases, and 6 bases had no gene match. Germline CDR1 is LNHDA and CDR2 is SQIVND (reference sequence). There are a few counts of this clonotype. Its antigen is undetermined. Sequencing used CD8+ T cells from PBMCs. This TCR came from a human donor in good health (CMV status not recorded). Some clones in this sample may be carry-over from other donors' samples. The genes are TRBV19 and TRBJ2-3; 8 bases are shared with TRBD2. The CDR3 is CASSAGGAGTQYF. As DNA, the CDR3 is TGTGCCAGTAGTGCCGGGGGGGCCGGTACGCAGTATTTT.